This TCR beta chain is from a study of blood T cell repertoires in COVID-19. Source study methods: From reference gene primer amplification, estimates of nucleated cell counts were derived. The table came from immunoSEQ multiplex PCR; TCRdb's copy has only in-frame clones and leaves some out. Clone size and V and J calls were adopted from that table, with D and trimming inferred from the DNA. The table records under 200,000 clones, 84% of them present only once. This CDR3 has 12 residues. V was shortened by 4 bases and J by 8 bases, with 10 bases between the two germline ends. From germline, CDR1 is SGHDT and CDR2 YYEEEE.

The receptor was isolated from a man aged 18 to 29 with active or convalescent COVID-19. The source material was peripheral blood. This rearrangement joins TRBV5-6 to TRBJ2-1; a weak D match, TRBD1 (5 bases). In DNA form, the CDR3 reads TGTGCCAGCAGCCCTGACAGTGATGAGCAGTTCTTC. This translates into CASSPDSDEQFF.